Following are 12 T cell receptor beta chains from one sample sequenced in a study of Tregs in tolerant kidney transplant recipients. Sequenced by immunoSEQ multiplex PCR; TCRdb stores in-frame clones only, minus some. The sample yields some 50,000 clones, about 92% seen once. Related graft donors supplied nonmyeloablative bone marrow transplants, and mixed chimerism was transient. Material: CD8+ T cells from blood (PBMCs), obtained 12 months after the transplant. These receptors all stem from a human patient who received a combined kidney and bone marrow transplant. Some T cells may have originated in the graft donor.

The chain recombines TRBV5-1 with TRBJ2-1, with 9 positions matching TRBD2. V lost 4 bases to trimming and J lost 4 bases; unmatched junction nucleotides: 6. This CDR3 is built from 15 residues. Germline V lookup: CDR1 SGHRS, CDR2 YFSETQ. The CDR3 DNA reads as TGCGCCAGCAGCGGTACTAGCGGGCCTTACAATGAGCAGTTCTTC. It encodes CASSGTSGPYNEQFF.

Details on this clone: Other DNA sequences in this specimen translate into the identical CDR3. V gene TRBV19 combines with J gene TRBJ1-6; D is undetermined. Germline-derived CDR1 and CDR2 are LNHDA and SQIVND (reference sequence). V was trimmed by 3 bases and J by 4 bases, leaving 10 bases between them. The CDR3 runs 15 residues. CDR3 sequence reads: CASSIKIEYNSPLHF. In DNA form, the CDR3 reads TGTGCCAGTAGTATCAAAATAGAATATAATTCACCCCTCCACTTT.

This chain joins TRBV14 and TRBJ2-7, with 7 bases that match TRBD1. The CDR3 length is 14 residues. CDR1 SGHDN and CDR2 FVKESK come from the germline V gene. V lost 3 bases to trimming and J lost 3 bases; unmatched junction nucleotides: 5. CDR3 in amino acids: CASSHGTAFYEQYF. The CDR3 bases are TGTGCCAGCAGCCACGGGACAGCCTTCTACGAGCAGTACTTC.

The chain joins TRBV13 to TRBJ2-5; 7 nucleotides line up with TRBD2. The CDR3 totals 13 residues. After removal of 9 bases from V and 3 bases from J, the junction contained 7 bases not matched to a gene. The V gene's germline CDR1 is PRHDT and CDR2 FYEKMQ (reference sequence). In DNA, the CDR3 is TGTGCCAGTGTCCTCGCGGGGGAAGAGACCCAGTACTTC. This sequence encodes CASVLAGEETQYF.

J is TRBJ2-2 and V is TRBV27; 7 bases line up with TRBD2. Germline V gene lookup returns CDR1 MNHEY and CDR2 SMNVEV (reference sequence). Losses at the gene ends were 8 bases for V and 6 bases for J; bases not matched to a gene: 3. This CDR3 has 12 amino acids. CDR3 sequence reads: CASVAGAGELFF. In DNA, the CDR3 is TGTGCCAGCGTCGCGGGGGCCGGGGAGCTGTTTTTT.

The chain employs TRBV5-4 and TRBJ1-3; D may be TRBD1 (5 bases). The CDR3 is 15 amino acids. CDR1 and CDR2 from the germline V gene are SGHNT and YYREEE (reference sequence). V was pared by 2 bases and J by 0 bases, with 9 bases between. The CDR3 is CASSLGARSGNTIYF. The CDR3 DNA is TGTGCCAGCAGCTTAGGGGCTCGCTCTGGAAACACCATATATTTT.

The genes are TRBV28 and TRBJ2-3, with 14 bases fitting TRBD2. Germline V gives CDR1 MDHEN, CDR2 SYDVKM. The ends lost 4 bases at V and 6 bases at J; junction bases unmatched: 3. There are 15 residues in the CDR3. The CDR3 DNA reads as TGTGCCAGCAGTTCCAGGACTAGCGGGGGGGATACGCAGTATTTT. Its protein product is CASSSRTSGGDTQYF.

This clone appeared a single time. This chain joins TRBV7-9 and TRBJ2-7, with 12 nucleotides matching TRBD2. With 5 bases clipped from V and 2 bases from J, the junction kept 7 bases outside the gene matches. Germline CDR1 reads SEHNR; CDR2 reads FQNEAQ (reference sequence). The CDR3 sequence is 16 residues long. As DNA, the CDR3 is TGTGCCAGCAGCGACCTCCTAGCGGGAGGGGCCTACGAGCAGTACTTC. It specifies CASSDLLAGGAYEQYF.

The chain uses TRBV7-6 and TRBJ1-1; TRBD1 aligns across 10 bases. This CDR3 is built from 16 residues. The germline V gene has CDR1 SGHVS and CDR2 FNYEAQ. V was clipped by 5 bases and J by 1 base; unmatched bases: 7. The CDR3 protein is CASSLWTGGENTEAFF. In DNA form, the CDR3 reads TGTGCCAGCAGCCTATGGACAGGGGGAGAGAACACTGAAGCTTTCTTT.

The J gene is TRBJ2-3, the V gene TRBV7-3; D not resolved. The germline V gene encodes CDR1 SGHTA and CDR2 FQGTGA. The germline V and J ends were trimmed by 0 bases and 0 bases, with 10 bases remaining between them. The CDR3 runs to 16 residues. The CDR3 protein is CASSLTVSASTDTQYF. In DNA, the CDR3 is TGTGCCAGCAGCTTAACCGTCAGCGCTAGCACAGATACGCAGTATTTT. Combining the CDR3 with reference TRBV7-3 and TRBJ2-3 gives the whole variable domain GAGVSQTPSNKVTEKGKYVELRCDPISGHTALYWYRQSLGQGPEFLIYFQGTGAADDSGLPNDRFFAVRPEGSVSTLKIQRTERGDSAVYLCASSLTVSASTDTQYFGPGTRLTVL.

This rearrangement joins TRBV7-9 to TRBJ2-1; 7 bases are a match to TRBD1. Trimming took 1 base from V and 4 from J; bases not matched to a gene: 4. CDR1 is SEHNR and CDR2 is FQNEAQ in the germline V gene (reference sequence). The CDR3 extends over 15 amino acids. This CDR3 reads CASSLGGQIYNEQFF. The CDR3 DNA follows: TGTGCCAGCAGCTTAGGGGGACAGATTTACAATGAGCAGTTCTTC.

This clone was picked up a small number of times. The CDR3 sequence is CASSPMAREFHEQYF. CDR3 DNA sequence: TGTGCCAGCAGCCCAATGGCGCGGGAGTTCCACGAGCAGTACTTC. The chain employs TRBV7-3 and TRBJ2-7, with 7 bases matching TRBD2. Germline V gene lookup returns CDR1 SGHTA and CDR2 FQGTGA. The CDR3 spans 15 residues. V was clipped by 5 bases and J by 5 bases; unmatched bases: 12.